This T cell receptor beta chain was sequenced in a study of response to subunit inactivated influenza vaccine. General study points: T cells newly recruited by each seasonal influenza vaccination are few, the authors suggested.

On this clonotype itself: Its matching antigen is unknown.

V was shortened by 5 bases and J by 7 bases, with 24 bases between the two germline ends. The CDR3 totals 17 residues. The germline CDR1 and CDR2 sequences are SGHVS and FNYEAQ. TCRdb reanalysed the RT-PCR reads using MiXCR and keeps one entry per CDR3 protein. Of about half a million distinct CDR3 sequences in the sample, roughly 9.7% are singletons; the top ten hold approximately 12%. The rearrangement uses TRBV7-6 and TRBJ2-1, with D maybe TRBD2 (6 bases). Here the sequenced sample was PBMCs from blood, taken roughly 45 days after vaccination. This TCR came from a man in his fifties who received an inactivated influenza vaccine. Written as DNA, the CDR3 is TGTGCCAGCAGCCCAACCTCCCTAGCGCGAGTTTATAATGAGCAGTTCTTC. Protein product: CASSPTSLARVYNEQFF. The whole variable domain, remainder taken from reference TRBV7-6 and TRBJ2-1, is GAGVSQSPRYKVTKRGQDVALRCDPISGHVSLYWYRQALGQGPEFLTYFNYEAQQDKSGLPNDRFSAERPEGSISTLTIQRTEQRDSAMYRCASSPTSLARVYNEQFFGPGTRLTVL.